Below, 27 T cell receptor beta chains from the same sample are listed, as sequenced in a study of cytomegalovirus exposure and HLA in healthy donors. This PCR relied on a set of 60 Vbeta primers and 13 Jbeta primers. Libraries were prepared by immunoSEQ multiplex PCR; TCRdb keeps only in-frame clonotypes and omits some of them. This sample's table reports 150,000 to 200,000 clones. Sequences were obtained from PBMCs. The receptors shown here come from a young man in good health and CMV-seronegative.

The chain employs TRBV7-2 and TRBJ2-3, with 9 bases matching TRBD2. CDR1 and CDR2 from the germline V gene are SGHTA and FQGNSA. J was trimmed by 0 bases and V by 1 base; bases with no gene match: 8. The CDR3 spans 18 residues. This CDR3 is CASSLVLAGSFSTDTQYF. DNA for the CDR3: TGTGCCAGCAGCTTAGTCCTAGCGGGGTCCTTTAGCACAGATACGCAGTATTTT. The full variable domain, its missing parts supplied by reference TRBV7-2 and TRBJ2-3, is GAGVSQSPSNKVTEKGKDVELRCDPISGHTALYWYRQSLGQGLEFLIYFQGNSAPDKSGLPSDRFSAERTGGSVSTLTIQRTQQEDSAVYLCASSLVLAGSFSTDTQYFGPGTRLTVL.

The chain is built from TRBV27 and TRBJ2-7; 11 bases fit TRBD2. This CDR3 contains 18 residues. V shed 1 base, J shed 4 bases, and the junction held 12 bases outside the gene matches. Germline V CDR1 and CDR2: MNHEY, SMNVEV (reference sequence). DNA for the CDR3: TGTGCCAGCAGTTTATTCCCCGGGGGAACTAGCGGGAGTTACGAGCAGTACTTC. Protein: CASSLFPGGTSGSYEQYF.

The chain couples TRBV4-1 to TRBJ2-2; TRBD1 is a possible D gene (5 bases). The CDR3 spans 15 residues. The germline V gene encodes CDR1 MGHRA and CDR2 YSYEKL. Trimming took off 4 bases at V and 5 bases at J, with 14 bases between the two ends. This CDR3 is CASSLTETRTGELFF. In nucleotides, the CDR3 is TGCGCCAGCAGCCTGACAGAGACACGGACCGGGGAGCTGTTTTTT.

The chain uses TRBV6-1 and TRBJ1-4; TRBD1 aligns across 9 bases. Germline V CDR1 and CDR2: MNHNS, SASEGT. V lost 7 bases and J lost 6; bases outside the gene matches: 6. The CDR3 sequence is 14 residues long. In DNA, the CDR3 is TGTGCCAGCAACCCTGGACAGGGGTATGAAAAACTGTTTTTT. Its protein is CASNPGQGYEKLFF.

The rearrangement links TRBV7-9 to TRBJ2-3, with 9 bases fitting TRBD2. V lost 6 bases to trimming and J lost 4 bases; unmatched junction nucleotides: 20. Per germline, CDR1 SEHNR and CDR2 FQNEAQ (reference sequence). This CDR3 has 19 residues. The CDR3 region is CASSFYPRAGAGGSDTQYF. CDR3 in DNA: TGTGCCAGCAGTTTCTACCCAAGGGCAGGAGCGGGGGGCTCAGATACGCAGTATTTT. Full variable domain (remainder filled in from reference TRBV7-9 and TRBJ2-3): DTGVSQNPRHKITKRGQNVTFRCDPISEHNRLYWYRQTLGQGPEFLTYFQNEAQLEKSRLLSDRFSAERPKGSFSTLEIQRTEQGDSAMYLCASSFYPRAGAGGSDTQYFGPGTRLTVL.

On this clone: Other DNA sequences in the sample encode the same CDR3. V gene TRBV5-4 combines with J gene TRBJ2-5; TRBD2 might be the D (5 bases). The germline gives CDR1 SGHNT, CDR2 YYREEE (reference sequence). Trimming took off 0 bases at V and 5 bases at J, with 26 bases between the two ends. The CDR3 totals 19 residues. The CDR3 loop is CASSLGLGSGRGVWETQYF. The CDR3 DNA sequence: TGTGCCAGCAGCTTGGGATTGGGATCGGGCCGGGGTGTTTGGGAGACCCAGTACTTC.

The chain couples TRBV7-3 to TRBJ1-1, with a weak D call TRBD1 (6 bases). The CDR3 covers 13 residues. In germline, CDR1 is SGHTA, CDR2 FQGTGA. V was trimmed by 4 bases and J by 2 bases, leaving 8 bases between them. The CDR3 DNA reads as TGTGCCAGCAGCTCGGGGGGCAACACTGAAGCTTTCTTT. Its protein is CASSSGGNTEAFF. Combining the CDR3 with reference TRBV7-3 and TRBJ1-1 gives the whole variable domain GAGVSQTPSNKVTEKGKYVELRCDPISGHTALYWYRQSLGQGPEFLIYFQGTGAADDSGLPNDRFFAVRPEGSVSTLKIQRTERGDSAVYLCASSSGGNTEAFFGQGTRLTVV.

The chain links TRBV7-9 to TRBJ1-1; D possibly corresponds to TRBD1 (6 bases). The CDR3 is made up of 14 amino acids. Per germline, CDR1 SEHNR and CDR2 FQNEAQ (reference sequence). V gave up 5 bases and J gave up 5 bases, with 15 bases separating them. CDR3 in amino acids: CASSPKQGRTEAFF. Here the CDR3 DNA reads TGTGCCAGCAGCCCCAAACAGGGAAGGACTGAAGCTTTCTTT.

The rearrangement joins TRBV7-9 to TRBJ1-1; no firm D call. CDR1 is SEHNR, CDR2 FQNEAQ, per germline (reference sequence). Trimming stripped 7 bases from V and 2 bases from J, with 5 bases between. The CDR3 runs 11 residues. In DNA form, the CDR3 reads TGTGCCAGCACCCTAAACACTGAAGCTTTCTTT. Protein: CASTLNTEAFF.

The rearrangement links TRBV28 to TRBJ2-7, with 7 bases fitting TRBD1. CDR3 length equals 14 residues. CDR1 is MDHEN, CDR2 SYDVKM, per germline. V lost 10 bases and J lost 0; bases outside the gene matches: 9. The CDR3 DNA reads TGTGCCACCCTGATGACAGGGAGCTCCTACGAGCAGTACTTC. Translated, it gives CATLMTGSSYEQYF.

The CDR3 is CASSSGTLYEQYF. The CDR3 nucleotides are TGCGCCAGCAGCTCCGGGACACTCTACGAGCAGTACTTC. The chain recombines TRBV5-1 with TRBJ2-7; a weak D match, TRBD1 (6 bases). Germline-derived CDR1 and CDR2 are SGHRS and YFSETQ. Between the trimmed V and J ends, which lost 3 bases and 3 bases, there was a span of 10 bases. The CDR3 is 13 residues long.

V is TRBV18 and J is TRBJ2-2, with 7 bases fitting TRBD1. Trimming removed 3 bases from V and 6 bases from J; junction bases left unmatched: 4. Germline CDR1 KGHSH, CDR2 LQKENI. This CDR3 has 14 residues. The CDR3: CASSPDRWAGELFF. As DNA, the CDR3 is TGTGCCAGCTCACCGGACAGGTGGGCCGGGGAGCTGTTTTTT.

As DNA, the CDR3 is TGCGCCAGCAGCCTTTGGAGCGGGATGACGGAGACCCAGTACTTC. Amino acids: CASSLWSGMTETQYF. This chain joins TRBV5-1 and TRBJ2-5, with 7 bases aligning to TRBD2. The CDR3 extends over 15 amino acids. Germline V lookup: CDR1 SGHRS, CDR2 YFSETQ. The V and J ends lost 4 bases and 5 bases, in that order; junction bases with no gene match: 11.

The V and J genes are TRBV7-2 and TRBJ1-2; 7 positions agree with TRBD1. Germline values: CDR1 SGHTA, CDR2 FQGNSA. The CDR3 is 14 residues long. V gave up 4 bases and J gave up 4 bases; unmatched junction bases: 6. The CDR3 loop reads CASSSGDRAYGYTF. CDR3 coding DNA: TGTGCCAGCAGCTCTGGCGACAGGGCCTATGGCTACACCTTC.

This rearrangement joins TRBV19 to TRBJ2-6; perhaps TRBD1 as D (9 bases). Germline V gene sequence: CDR1 LNHDA, CDR2 SQIVND (reference sequence). CDR3 length: 18 amino acids. Trimming stripped 3 bases from V and 2 bases from J, with 17 bases between. CDR3 DNA sequence: TGTGCCAGTAGTATCGGGGGGGACAGGGAGGCTGGGGCCAACGTCCTGACTTTC. Protein product: CASSIGGDREAGANVLTF. Variable domain in full (rest from reference TRBV19 and TRBJ2-6): DGGITQSPKYLFRKEGQNVTLSCEQNLNHDAMYWYRQDPGQGLRLIYYSQIVNDFQKGDIAEGYSVSREKKESFPLTVTSAQKNPTAFYLCASSIGGDREAGANVLTFGAGSRLTVL.

V gene TRBV19 combines with J gene TRBJ1-1; 9 bases agree with TRBD1. Germline loops: CDR1 LNHDA, CDR2 SQIVND (reference sequence). The CDR3 contains 15 residues. V shed 5 bases, J shed 0 bases, and the junction held 4 bases outside the gene matches. The DNA for the CDR3 is TGTGCCAGTAGTTTTGACAGGGGGGTGAACACTGAAGCTTTCTTT. Its protein is CASSFDRGVNTEAFF.

The chain employs TRBV10-2 and TRBJ2-7, with 10 bases aligning to TRBD1. V shed 7 bases and J 5 bases; nucleotides not matched to a gene: 5. The CDR3 sequence is 13 residues long. Germline CDR1 is WSHSY and CDR2 is SAAADI. The CDR3 is CASNPTGGDEQYF. The CDR3 DNA reads as TGCGCCAGCAATCCGACAGGGGGCGACGAGCAGTACTTC.

The chain uses TRBV6-5 and TRBJ2-1; 12 nucleotides match TRBD2. CDR1 and CDR2 (germline): MNHEY, SVGAGI. The CDR3 consists of 16 residues. V was clipped by 0 bases and J by 7 bases; unmatched bases: 4. CDR3 loop: CASSYSRLAGGNEQFF. Here the CDR3 DNA reads TGTGCCAGCAGTTACTCGAGGCTAGCGGGAGGGAATGAGCAGTTCTTC.

The chain links TRBV11-3 to TRBJ1-3; the match to TRBD1 covers 7 bases. V lost 3 bases, J lost 0 bases, and 5 bases stayed unmatched. CDR1 is SGHNT and CDR2 is YENEEA in the germline V gene. The CDR3 consists of 16 residues. In DNA, the CDR3 is TGTGCCAGCAGCTTTCGACAGGGATTCTCTGGAAACACCATATATTTT. It encodes CASSFRQGFSGNTIYF.

The V call is TRBV29-1, the J call TRBJ1-2, with a weak D call TRBD1 (6 bases). Trimming removed 0 bases from V and 8 bases from J, with 16 bases in between. Germline CDR1 SQVTM, CDR2 ANQGSEA. CDR3 length: 14 amino acids. The CDR3: CSVEDQGGAVGYTF. DNA for the CDR3: TGCAGCGTTGAAGATCAAGGGGGGGCGGTCGGCTACACCTTC.

The chain combines TRBV6-6 with TRBJ1-2; a weak D match, TRBD1 (6 bases). The CDR3 sequence is 16 residues long. Germline V gene sequence: CDR1 MNHNY, CDR2 SVGAGI (reference sequence). Trimming left V 6 bases short and J 0 bases short, with 17 bases between. The CDR3 DNA reads as TGTGCCAGCAGCACGGGACAATGGGGTTCTAACTATGGCTACACCTTC. It specifies CASSTGQWGSNYGYTF.

This chain uses TRBV5-6 with TRBJ2-5, with 8 positions matching TRBD2. The CDR3 is 16 amino acids. Germline values: CDR1 SGHDT, CDR2 YYEEEE. Unmatched junction bases numbered 10, after V lost 2 bases and J lost 4 bases. The CDR3 coding sequence is TGTGCCAGCAGCTTCGGTGTCTCGGGGGGGGGAGAGACCCAGTACTTC. Translated, it gives CASSFGVSGGGETQYF. Filled out from reference TRBV5-6 and TRBJ2-5, the complete variable domain reads DAGVTQSPTHLIKTRGQQVTLRCSPKSGHDTVSWYQQALGQGPQFIFQYYEEEERQRGNFPDRFSGHQFPNYSSELNVNALLLGDSALYLCASSFGVSGGGETQYFGPGTRLLVL.

The chain couples TRBV7-3 to TRBJ2-1; TRBD2 agrees at 7 bases. Germline loops: CDR1 SGHTA, CDR2 FQGTGA. J lost 4 bases, V lost 5 bases, and 8 bases had no gene match. The CDR3 is 15 amino acids. The CDR3 DNA follows: TGTGCCAGCAGCGGAGAGGGAGGGGTGTACAATGAGCAGTTCTTC. Translating it yields CASSGEGGVYNEQFF.

This chain links TRBV19 with TRBJ2-1; 10 nucleotides match TRBD1. After removal of 6 bases from V and 7 bases from J, the junction contained 6 bases not matched to a gene. This CDR3 spans 14 amino acids. CDR1 and CDR2 (germline): LNHDA, SQIVND (reference sequence). The DNA of the CDR3 is TGTGCCAGTAGCCCCGGGACAGGGGTGAATGAGCAGTTCTTC. It specifies CASSPGTGVNEQFF.

The chain is built from TRBV5-1 and TRBJ2-5; D remains ambiguous. In germline, CDR1 is SGHRS, CDR2 YFSETQ. V lost 0 bases, J lost 2 bases, and 11 bases lay in between. The CDR3 covers 15 residues. CDR3 sequence: CASSLALTAQETQYF. DNA for the CDR3: TGCGCCAGCAGCTTGGCCTTAACAGCTCAAGAGACCCAGTACTTC.

The chain links TRBV15 to TRBJ2-1; TRBD2 matches 7 bases. Germline V gene data show CDR1 as LNHNV and CDR2 as YYDKDF (reference sequence). The trim removed 7 bases at V and 7 bases at J, leaving 10 bases unmatched. CDR3 length equals 14 residues. CDR3 region: CATTWAGVGNEQFF. The CDR3 nucleotides are TGTGCCACCACATGGGCGGGAGTCGGTAATGAGCAGTTCTTC.

J is TRBJ2-5 and V is TRBV7-3, with 14 bases matching TRBD2. J lost 5 bases, V lost 5 bases, and 7 bases had no gene match. Germline-derived CDR1 and CDR2 are SGHTA and FQGTGA. The CDR3 runs to 16 residues. The CDR3, as DNA: TGTGCCAGCAGCCAAGGACTAGCGGGAGGTCAGGAGACCCAGTACTTC. It translates to CASSQGLAGGQETQYF.